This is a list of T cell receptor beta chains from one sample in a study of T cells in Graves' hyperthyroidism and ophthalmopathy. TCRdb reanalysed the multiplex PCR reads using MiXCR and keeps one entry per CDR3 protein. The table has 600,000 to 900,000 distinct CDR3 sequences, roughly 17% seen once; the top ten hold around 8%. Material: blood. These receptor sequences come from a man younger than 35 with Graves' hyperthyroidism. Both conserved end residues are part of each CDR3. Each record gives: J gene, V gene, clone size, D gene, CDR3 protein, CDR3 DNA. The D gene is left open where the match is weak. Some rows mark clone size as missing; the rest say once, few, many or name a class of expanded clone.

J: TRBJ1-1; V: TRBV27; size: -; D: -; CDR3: CASKVGSLNTEAFF; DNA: TGTGCCAGCAAAGTAGGCAGTCTGAACACTGAAGCTTTCTTT
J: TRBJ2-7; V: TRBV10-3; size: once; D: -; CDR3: CAISRERGNYEQYF; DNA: TGTGCCATCAGTCGTGAAAGGGGAAACTACGAGCAGTACTTC
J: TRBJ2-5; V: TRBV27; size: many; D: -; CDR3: CASSSQRNQETQYF; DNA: TGTGCCAGCAGTTCACAGCGGAACCAAGAGACCCAGTACTTC
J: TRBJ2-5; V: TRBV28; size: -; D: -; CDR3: CASSLPQRRETQYF; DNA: TGTGCCAGCAGTTTACCTCAACGGCGGGAGACCCAGTACTTC
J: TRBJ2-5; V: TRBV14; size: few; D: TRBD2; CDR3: CASSPWTSGIGVVETQYF; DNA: TGTGCCAGCAGCCCCTGGACTAGCGGGATCGGGGTAGTGGAGACCCAGTACTTC
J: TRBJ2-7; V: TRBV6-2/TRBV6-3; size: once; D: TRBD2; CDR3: CASSYELAGVYEQYF; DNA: TGTGCCAGCAGTTACGAACTAGCGGGAGTCTACGAGCAGTACTTC
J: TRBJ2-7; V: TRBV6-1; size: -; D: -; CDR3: CASSARELSDEQYF; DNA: TGTGCCAGCAGTGCCCGCGAGTTATCGGACGAGCAGTACTTC
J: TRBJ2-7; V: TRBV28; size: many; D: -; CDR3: CASSLVIGLGAYYEQYF; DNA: TGTGCCAGCAGTCTCGTCATAGGACTGGGCGCCTACTACGAGCAGTACTTC
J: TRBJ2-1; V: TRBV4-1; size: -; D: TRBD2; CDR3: CASSQHTSGSGNEQFF; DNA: TGCGCCAGCAGCCAACATACTAGCGGGAGTGGGAATGAGCAGTTCTTC
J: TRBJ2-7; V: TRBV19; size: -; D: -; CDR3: CASSAGLAGRNEQYF; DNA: TGTGCCAGTAGCGCCGGCCTCGCAGGCAGAAACGAGCAGTACTTC
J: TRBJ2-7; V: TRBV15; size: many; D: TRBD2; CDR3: CATSREGGLDSYEQYF; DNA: TGTGCCACCAGCAGAGAAGGGGGACTAGACTCCTACGAGCAGTACTTC
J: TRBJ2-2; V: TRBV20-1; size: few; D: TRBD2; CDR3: CSARDPAGGPRELFF; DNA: TGCAGTGCTAGAGATCCAGCGGGAGGGCCACGGGAGCTGTTTTTT
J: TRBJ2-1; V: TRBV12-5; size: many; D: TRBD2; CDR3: CASGLAGGYNEQFF; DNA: TGTGCTAGTGGTTTGGCGGGAGGTTACAATGAGCAGTTCTTC
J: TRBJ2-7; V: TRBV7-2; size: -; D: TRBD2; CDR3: CASSPSAGTSGSYEQYF; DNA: TGTGCCAGCAGCCCCTCGGCGGGGACTAGCGGGAGCTACGAGCAGTACTTC
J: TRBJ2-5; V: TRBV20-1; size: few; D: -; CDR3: CSVGQLKETQYF; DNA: TGCAGTGTTGGACAGCTAAAAGAGACCCAGTACTTC
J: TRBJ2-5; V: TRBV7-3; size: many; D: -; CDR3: CASSFGAQETQYF; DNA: TGTGCCAGCAGCTTTGGGGCGCAAGAGACCCAGTACTTC
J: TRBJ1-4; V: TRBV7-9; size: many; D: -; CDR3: CASSEGEKLFF; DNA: TGTGCCAGCTCAGAGGGGGAAAAACTGTTTTTT
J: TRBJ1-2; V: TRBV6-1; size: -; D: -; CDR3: CASHNPYTGGYTF; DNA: TGTGCCAGCCACAACCCCTACACCGGTGGCTACACCTTC
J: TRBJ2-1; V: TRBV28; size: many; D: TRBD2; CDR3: CASSPSVAGGIVWNEQFF; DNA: TGTGCCAGCTCCCCCTCGGTGGCGGGAGGTATCGTCTGGAATGAGCAGTTCTTC
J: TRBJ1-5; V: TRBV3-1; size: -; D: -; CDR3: CASSLRGVGQPQHF; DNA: TGTGCCAGCAGCCTACGTGGGGTAGGACAGCCCCAGCATTTT
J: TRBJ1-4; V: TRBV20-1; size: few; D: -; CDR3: CSARDWGETNEKLFF; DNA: TGCAGTGCTAGAGATTGGGGGGAGACTAATGAAAAACTGTTTTTT
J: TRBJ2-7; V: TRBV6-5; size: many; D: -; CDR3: CASSYREAYEQYF; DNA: TGTGCCAGCAGTTACAGGGAGGCCTACGAGCAGTACTTC
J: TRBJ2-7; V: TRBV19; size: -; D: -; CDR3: CASSIKAFSYEQYF; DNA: TGTGCCAGTAGTATAAAGGCCTTCTCCTACGAGCAGTACTTC
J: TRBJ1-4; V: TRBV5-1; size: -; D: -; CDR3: CASSQEAGLNEKLFF; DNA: TGCGCCAGCAGCCAAGAAGCAGGGCTAAATGAAAAACTGTTTTTT
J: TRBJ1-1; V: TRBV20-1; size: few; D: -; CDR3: CSAGLENTEAFF; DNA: TGCAGTGCCGGGCTGGAGAACACTGAAGCTTTCTTT
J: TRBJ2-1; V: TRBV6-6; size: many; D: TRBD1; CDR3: CASSYSFPTGNNEQFF; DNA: TGTGCCAGCAGTTACTCTTTCCCGACAGGGAACAATGAGCAGTTCTTC
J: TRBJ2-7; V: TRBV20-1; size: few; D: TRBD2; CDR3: CSARDPAGGTSYEQYF; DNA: TGCAGTGCTAGAGATCCCGCGGGGGGGACCTCCTACGAGCAGTACTTC
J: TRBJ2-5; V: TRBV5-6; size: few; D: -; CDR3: CASSLVETSQETQYF; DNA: TGTGCCAGCAGCTTGGTTGAAACTTCCCAAGAGACCCAGTACTTC
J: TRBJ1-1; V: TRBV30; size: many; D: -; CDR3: CAWSLTGQRTEAFF; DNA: TGTGCCTGGAGTCTAACGGGGCAGAGGACTGAAGCTTTCTTT
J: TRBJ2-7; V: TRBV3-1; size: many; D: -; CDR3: CASSQGGGDNSYEQYF; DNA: TGTGCCAGCAGCCAAGGGGGAGGGGACAACTCCTACGAGCAGTACTTC
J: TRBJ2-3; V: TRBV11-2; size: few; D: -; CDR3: CASSTIGADTQYF; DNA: TGTGCCAGCAGCACGATAGGTGCAGATACGCAGTATTTT
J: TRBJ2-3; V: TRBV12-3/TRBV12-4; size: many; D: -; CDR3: CASSLRGVADTQYF; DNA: TGTGCCAGCAGTTTACGGGGAGTGGCAGATACGCAGTATTTT
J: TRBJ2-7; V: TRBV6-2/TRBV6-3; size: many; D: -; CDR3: CASSFTPDYEQYF; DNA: TGTGCCAGCAGCTTTACACCTGACTACGAGCAGTACTTC
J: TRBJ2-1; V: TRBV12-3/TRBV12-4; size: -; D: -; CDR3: CASSFRQVSSYNEQFF; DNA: TGTGCCAGCAGTTTTCGACAGGTGAGCTCCTACAATGAGCAGTTCTTC
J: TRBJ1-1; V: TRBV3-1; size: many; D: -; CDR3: CASSQGHWNTEAFF; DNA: TGTGCCAGCAGCCAAGGACATTGGAACACTGAAGCTTTCTTT
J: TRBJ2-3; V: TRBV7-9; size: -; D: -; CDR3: CASSLGPVDTQYF; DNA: TGTGCCAGCAGCTTAGGCCCGGTCGATACGCAGTATTTT
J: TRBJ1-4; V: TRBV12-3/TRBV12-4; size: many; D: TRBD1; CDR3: CASSLGQGRSEKLFF; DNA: TGTGCCAGCAGTCTTGGACAGGGTCGGTCTGAAAAACTGTTTTTT
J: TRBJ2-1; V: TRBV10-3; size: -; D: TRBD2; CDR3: CAISELAEYPYNEQFF; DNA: TGTGCCATCAGTGAGCTAGCGGAGTACCCTTACAATGAGCAGTTCTTC
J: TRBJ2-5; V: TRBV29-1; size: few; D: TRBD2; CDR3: CSGGTREETQYF; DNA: TGCAGCGGAGGGACTAGGGAAGAGACCCAGTACTTC
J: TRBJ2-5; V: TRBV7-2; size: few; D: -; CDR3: CASSLAGSHYF; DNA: TGTGCCAGCAGCTTAGCCGGCAGCCACTACTTC
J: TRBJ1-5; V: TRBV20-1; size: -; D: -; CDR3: CSAPVRSGQPQHF; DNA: TGCAGTGCTCCAGTCCGTTCCGGTCAGCCCCAGCATTTT
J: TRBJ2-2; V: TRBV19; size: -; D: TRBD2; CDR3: CASSIPSGTNTGELFF; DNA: TGTGCCAGTAGTATCCCTAGCGGAACGAACACCGGGGAGCTGTTTTTT
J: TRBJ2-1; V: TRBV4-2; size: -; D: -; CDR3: CASSQEVWDEQFF; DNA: TGTGCCAGCAGCCAAGAGGTATGGGATGAGCAGTTCTTC
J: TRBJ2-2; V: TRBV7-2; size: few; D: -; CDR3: CASSELAGGGELFF; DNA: TGTGCCAGCAGCGAACTAGCCGGAGGGGGGGAGCTGTTTTTT
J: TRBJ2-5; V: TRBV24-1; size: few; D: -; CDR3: CATSDPSRPGLYQETQYF; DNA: TGTGCCACCAGTGATCCCAGCAGGCCCGGTCTGTACCAAGAGACCCAGTACTTC
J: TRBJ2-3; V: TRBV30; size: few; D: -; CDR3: CAWSTGLPINF; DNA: TGTGCCTGGAGTACGGGACTGCCAATTAATTTT
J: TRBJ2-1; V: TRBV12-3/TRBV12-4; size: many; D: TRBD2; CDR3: CASSTTSGIHNEQFF; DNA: TGTGCCAGCAGCACTACTAGCGGGATCCACAATGAGCAGTTCTTC
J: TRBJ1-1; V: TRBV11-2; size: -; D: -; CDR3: CASSLLTRGADTEAFF; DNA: TGTGCCAGCAGCTTATTAACGCGGGGCGCGGACACTGAAGCTTTCTTT
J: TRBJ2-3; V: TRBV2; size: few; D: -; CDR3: CASSEQDYFTDTQYF; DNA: TGTGCCAGCAGTGAGCAGGATTACTTCACAGATACGCAGTATTTT
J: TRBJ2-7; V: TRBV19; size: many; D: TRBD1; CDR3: CASSPGQDSYEQYF; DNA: TGTGCCAGTAGCCCCGGACAGGACTCCTACGAGCAGTACTTC
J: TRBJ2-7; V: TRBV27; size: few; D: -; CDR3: CASTSKFGVYEQYF; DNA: TGTGCCAGCACCTCCAAGTTTGGGGTCTACGAGCAGTACTTC
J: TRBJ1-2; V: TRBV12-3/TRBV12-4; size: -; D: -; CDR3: CASSFTGRDGYTF; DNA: TGTGCCAGCAGTTTCACAGGGAGAGATGGCTACACCTTC
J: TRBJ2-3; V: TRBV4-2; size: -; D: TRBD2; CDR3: CASSQGLGRIVTDTQYF; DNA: TGTGCCAGCAGCCAAGGACTCGGGAGGATTGTGACAGATACGCAGTATTTT
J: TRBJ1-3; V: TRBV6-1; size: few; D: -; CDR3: CASRPPGWSGNTIYF; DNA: TGTGCCAGCAGACCCCCCGGGTGGAGTGGAAACACCATATATTTT